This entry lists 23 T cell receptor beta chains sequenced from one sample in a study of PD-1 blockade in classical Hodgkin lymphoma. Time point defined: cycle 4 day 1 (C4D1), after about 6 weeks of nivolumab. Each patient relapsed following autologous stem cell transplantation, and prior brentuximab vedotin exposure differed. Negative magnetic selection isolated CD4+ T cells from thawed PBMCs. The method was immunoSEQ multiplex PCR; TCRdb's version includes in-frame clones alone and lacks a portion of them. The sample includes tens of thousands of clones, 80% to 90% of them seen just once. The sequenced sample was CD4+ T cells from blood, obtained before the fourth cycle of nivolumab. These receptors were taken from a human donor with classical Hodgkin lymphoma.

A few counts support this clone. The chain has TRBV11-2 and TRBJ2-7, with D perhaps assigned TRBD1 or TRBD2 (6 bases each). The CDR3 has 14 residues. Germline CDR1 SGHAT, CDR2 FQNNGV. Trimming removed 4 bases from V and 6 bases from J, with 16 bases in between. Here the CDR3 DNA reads TGTGCCAGCAGCTCTCTCCGGGGGACAAGCGAGCAGTACTTC. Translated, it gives CASSSLRGTSEQYF.

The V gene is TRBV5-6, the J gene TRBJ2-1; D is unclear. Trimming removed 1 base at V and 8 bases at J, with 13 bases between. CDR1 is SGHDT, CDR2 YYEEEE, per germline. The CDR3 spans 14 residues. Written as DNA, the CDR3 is TGTGCCAGCAGCTTGTATTTTCGGGTAGATGAGCAGTTCTTC. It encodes CASSLYFRVDEQFF.

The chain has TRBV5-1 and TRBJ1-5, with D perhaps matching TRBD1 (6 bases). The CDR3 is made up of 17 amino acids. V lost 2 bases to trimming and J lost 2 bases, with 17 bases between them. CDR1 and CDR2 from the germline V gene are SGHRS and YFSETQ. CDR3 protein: CASSLMPPTGGNQPQHF. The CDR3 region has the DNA TGCGCCAGCAGCTTAATGCCCCCGACAGGCGGCAATCAGCCCCAGCATTTT.

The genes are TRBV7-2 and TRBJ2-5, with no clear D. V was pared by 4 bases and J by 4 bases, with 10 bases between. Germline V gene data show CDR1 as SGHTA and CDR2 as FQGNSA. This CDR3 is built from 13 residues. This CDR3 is CASSYQVPETQYF. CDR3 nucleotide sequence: TGTGCCAGCAGCTACCAGGTCCCAGAGACCCAGTACTTC.

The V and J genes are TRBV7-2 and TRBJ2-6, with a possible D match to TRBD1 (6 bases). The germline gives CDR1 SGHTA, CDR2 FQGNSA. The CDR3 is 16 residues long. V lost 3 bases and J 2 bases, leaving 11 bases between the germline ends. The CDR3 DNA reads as TGTGCCAGCAGCTTGGGGGCTTTGGCTGGGGCCAACGTCCTGACTTTC. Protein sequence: CASSLGALAGANVLTF.

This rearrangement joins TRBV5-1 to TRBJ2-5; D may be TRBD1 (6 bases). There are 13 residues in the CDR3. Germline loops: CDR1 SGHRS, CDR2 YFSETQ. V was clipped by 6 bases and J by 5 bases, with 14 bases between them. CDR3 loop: CASNRASGETQYF. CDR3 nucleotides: TGCGCCAGCAACAGGGCCAGTGGGGAGACCCAGTACTTC.

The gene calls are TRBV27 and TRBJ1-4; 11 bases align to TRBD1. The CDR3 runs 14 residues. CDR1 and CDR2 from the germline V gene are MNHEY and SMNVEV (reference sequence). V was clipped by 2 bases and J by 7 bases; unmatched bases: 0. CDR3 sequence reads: CASSLGTGGEKLFF. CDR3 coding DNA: TGTGCCAGCAGTTTAGGGACAGGGGGTGAAAAACTGTTTTTT.

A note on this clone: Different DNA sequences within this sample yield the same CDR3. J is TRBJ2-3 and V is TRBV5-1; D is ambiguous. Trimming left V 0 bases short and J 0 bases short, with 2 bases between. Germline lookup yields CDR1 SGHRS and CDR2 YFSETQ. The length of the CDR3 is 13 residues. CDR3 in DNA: TGCGCCAGCAGCTTGGTCAGCACAGATACGCAGTATTTT. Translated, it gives CASSLVSTDTQYF.

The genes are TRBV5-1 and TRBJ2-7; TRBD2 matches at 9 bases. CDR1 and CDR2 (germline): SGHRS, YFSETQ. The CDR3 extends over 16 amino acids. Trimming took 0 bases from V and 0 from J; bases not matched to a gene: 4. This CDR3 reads CASSLGGSGGSYEQYF. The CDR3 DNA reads TGCGCCAGCAGCTTGGGTGGTAGCGGGGGCTCCTACGAGCAGTACTTC.

The CDR3 spells CASTLPDRPDQPQHF. The CDR3 DNA follows: TGTGCCAGCACCCTCCCCGACAGGCCAGATCAGCCCCAGCATTTT. The chain combines TRBV28 with TRBJ1-5; D perhaps matches TRBD1 (6 bases). The germline V gene encodes CDR1 MDHEN and CDR2 SYDVKM. V lost 7 bases and J lost 5, with 18 bases in between. CDR3 length: 15 residues.

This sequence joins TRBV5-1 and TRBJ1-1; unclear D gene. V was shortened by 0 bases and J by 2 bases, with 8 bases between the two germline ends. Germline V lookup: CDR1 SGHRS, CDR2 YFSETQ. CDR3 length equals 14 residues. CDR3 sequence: CASSLAGSNTEAFF. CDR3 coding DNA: TGCGCCAGCAGCTTGGCCGGGAGTAACACTGAAGCTTTCTTT. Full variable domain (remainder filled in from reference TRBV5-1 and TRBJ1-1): KAGVTQTPRYLIKTRGQQVTLSCSPISGHRSVSWYQQTPGQGLQFLFEYFSETQRNKGNFPGRFSGRQFSNSRSEMNVSTLELGDSALYLCASSLAGSNTEAFFGQGTRLTVV.

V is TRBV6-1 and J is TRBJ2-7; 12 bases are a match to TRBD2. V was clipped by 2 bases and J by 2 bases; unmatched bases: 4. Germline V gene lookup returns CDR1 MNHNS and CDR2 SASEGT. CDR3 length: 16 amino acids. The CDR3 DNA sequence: TGTGCCAGCAGTGAAAGGCGACTAGCGGGAGCCTACGAGCAGTACTTC. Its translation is CASSERRLAGAYEQYF.

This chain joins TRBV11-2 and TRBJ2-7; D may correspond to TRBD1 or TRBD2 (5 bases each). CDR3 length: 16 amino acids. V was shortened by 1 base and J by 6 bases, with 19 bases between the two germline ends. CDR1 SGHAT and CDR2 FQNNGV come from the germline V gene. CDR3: CASSLAQGTQPPEQYF. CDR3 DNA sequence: TGTGCCAGCAGCTTAGCCCAAGGGACCCAACCGCCCGAGCAGTACTTC.

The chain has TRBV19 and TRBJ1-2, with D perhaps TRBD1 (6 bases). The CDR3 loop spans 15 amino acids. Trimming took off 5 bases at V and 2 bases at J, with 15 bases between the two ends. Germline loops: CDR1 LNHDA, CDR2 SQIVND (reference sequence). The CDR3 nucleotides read TGTGCCAGTAGTTTTCACGGGACACCGAACTATGGCTACACCTTC. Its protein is CASSFHGTPNYGYTF.

CDR3 protein: CASSPGLVGQTQYF. CDR3 bases: TGTGCCAGCTCACCCGGGCTAGTCGGACAGACCCAGTACTTC. The chain links TRBV18 to TRBJ2-5; D is unclear. Germline V gene lookup returns CDR1 KGHSH and CDR2 LQKENI. The CDR3 is 14 amino acids. Trimming cost V 3 bases and J 6 bases, with 14 bases left between them.

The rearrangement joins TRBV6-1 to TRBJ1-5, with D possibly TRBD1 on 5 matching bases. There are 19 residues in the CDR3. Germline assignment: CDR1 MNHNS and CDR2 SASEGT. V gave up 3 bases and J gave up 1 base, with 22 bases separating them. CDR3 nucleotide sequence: TGTGCCAGCAGTGAGTATGGGTGGCAGGGCCCAGGGAGCAATCAGCCCCAGCATTTT. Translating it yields CASSEYGWQGPGSNQPQHF.

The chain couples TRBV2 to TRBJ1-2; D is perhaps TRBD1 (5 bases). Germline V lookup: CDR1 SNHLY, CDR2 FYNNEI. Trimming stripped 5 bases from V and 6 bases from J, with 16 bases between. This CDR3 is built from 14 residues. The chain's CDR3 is CASSLSAGRDGYTF. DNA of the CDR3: TGTGCCAGCAGTCTATCCGCGGGGCGGGATGGCTACACCTTC. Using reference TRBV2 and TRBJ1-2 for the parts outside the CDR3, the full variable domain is EPEVTQTPSHQVTQMGQEVILRCVPISNHLYFYWYRQILGQKVEFLVSFYNNEISEKSEIFDDQFSVERPDGSNFTLKIRSTKLEDSAMYFCASSLSAGRDGYTFGSGTRLTVV.

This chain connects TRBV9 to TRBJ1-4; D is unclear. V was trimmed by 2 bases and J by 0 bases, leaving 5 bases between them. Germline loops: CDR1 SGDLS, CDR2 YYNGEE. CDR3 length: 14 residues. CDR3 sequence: CASSVAPTNEKLFF. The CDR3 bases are TGTGCCAGCAGCGTTGCACCAACTAATGAAAAACTGTTTTTT.

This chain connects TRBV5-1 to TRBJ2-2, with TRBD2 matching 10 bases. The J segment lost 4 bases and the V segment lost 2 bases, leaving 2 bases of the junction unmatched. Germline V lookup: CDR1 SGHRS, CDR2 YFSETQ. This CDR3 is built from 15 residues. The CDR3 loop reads CASSLAGGSTGELFF. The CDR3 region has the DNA TGCGCCAGCAGCTTAGCGGGGGGGTCCACCGGGGAGCTGTTTTTT.

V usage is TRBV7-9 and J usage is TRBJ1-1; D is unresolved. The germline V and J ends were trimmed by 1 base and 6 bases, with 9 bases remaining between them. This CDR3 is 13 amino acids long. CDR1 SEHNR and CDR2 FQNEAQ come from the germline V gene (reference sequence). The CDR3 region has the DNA TGTGCCAGCAGCTTAGGGCAGGCTTCTGAAGCTTTCTTT. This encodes CASSLGQASEAFF.

The CDR3 protein is CASSRTGISNQPQHF. The CDR3 bases are TGTGCCAGCAGCCGTACAGGGATTAGCAATCAGCCCCAGCATTTT. The genes are TRBV6-5 and TRBJ1-5; a weak D match, TRBD1 (6 bases). The CDR3 sequence is 15 residues long. V was trimmed by 6 bases and J by 0 bases, leaving 12 bases between them. Germline V gives CDR1 MNHEY, CDR2 SVGAGI.

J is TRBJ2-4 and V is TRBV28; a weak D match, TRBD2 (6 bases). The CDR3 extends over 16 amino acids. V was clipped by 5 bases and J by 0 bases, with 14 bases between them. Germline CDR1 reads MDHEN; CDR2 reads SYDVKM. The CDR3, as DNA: TGTGCCAGCAGTCACCCCGGGGGTATAGCCAAAAACATTCAGTACTTC. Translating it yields CASSHPGGIAKNIQYF.

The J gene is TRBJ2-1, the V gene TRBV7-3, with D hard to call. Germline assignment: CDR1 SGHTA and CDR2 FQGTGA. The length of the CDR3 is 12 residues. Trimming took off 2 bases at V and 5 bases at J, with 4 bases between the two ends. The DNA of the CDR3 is TGTGCCAGCAGCTTATCAAACAATGAGCAGTTCTTC. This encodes CASSLSNNEQFF.